Following are 14 T cell receptor beta chains from one sample sequenced in a study of blood T cell repertoires in COVID-19. The protocol was immunoSEQ multiplex PCR, while the TCRdb copy is restricted to in-frame clones and leaves out a portion. The sample has some 210,000 clones; around four fifths are singletons. The specimen sequenced was peripheral blood. These TCRs come from a human donor in a cohort sampled during active COVID-19.

This clone was picked up many times. The CDR3 nucleotides read TGTGCCAGCAGTCCCCGGACAGGGGGCGGATCGAACACCGGGGAGCTGTTTTTT. Amino acids: CASSPRTGGGSNTGELFF. V is TRBV27 and J is TRBJ2-2; 11 positions match TRBD1. V lost 5 bases to trimming and J lost 0 bases; unmatched junction nucleotides: 8. The germline V gene encodes CDR1 MNHEY and CDR2 SMNVEV (reference sequence). The CDR3 extends over 18 amino acids.

The chain's CDR3 is CASRLDGGGNQPQHF. The CDR3 DNA follows: TGCGCCAGCAGACTTGACGGAGGCGGAAATCAGCCCCAGCATTTT. This chain links TRBV5-1 with TRBJ1-5; D not certain. V lost 5 bases and J lost 4, with 16 bases in between. Looked up from germline, CDR1 is SGHRS and CDR2 is YFSETQ. The CDR3 totals 15 residues.

The genes are TRBV28 and TRBJ1-2; 11 bases match TRBD1. Per the germline V gene, CDR1 is MDHEN and CDR2 is SYDVKM. Trimming at V came to 8 bases and at J to 8 bases, leaving 4 bases not matched to a gene. The CDR3 extends over 12 amino acids. CDR3 in DNA: TGTGCCAGCGGACAGGGGGCGCGAGGCTACACCTTC. Protein: CASGQGARGYTF.

The J gene is TRBJ2-1, the V gene TRBV29-1; possible D gene TRBD1, 5 bases. The CDR3 covers 12 residues. V was clipped by 0 bases and J by 7 bases, with 7 bases between them. Germline assignment: CDR1 SQVTM and CDR2 ANQGSEA. CDR3 in amino acids: CSVEDPGNEQFF. The CDR3 DNA follows: TGCAGCGTTGAAGATCCAGGGAATGAGCAGTTCTTC.

In its sample, this clone was seen once. The chain uses TRBV24-1 and TRBJ2-1; 9 nucleotides align to TRBD2. The CDR3 runs 16 residues. The germline gives CDR1 KGHDR, CDR2 SFDVKD. V dropped 0 bases and J dropped 6; count of bases not matched to a gene: 5. The CDR3 spells CATSDLRGRAPNEQFF. The CDR3 region has the DNA TGTGCCACCAGTGATTTGCGCGGGAGGGCCCCCAATGAGCAGTTCTTC.

The chain uses TRBV6-6 and TRBJ1-2; 7 bases align to TRBD1. The CDR3 totals 14 residues. The V and J ends lost 9 bases and 4 bases, in that order; junction bases with no gene match: 11. The germline V gene has CDR1 MNHNY and CDR2 SVGAGI (reference sequence). The CDR3 sequence: CASLQGGKSYGYTF. As DNA, the CDR3 is TGTGCCAGTTTGCAGGGGGGCAAGAGCTATGGCTACACCTTC.

The V gene is TRBV7-3, the J gene TRBJ2-1; maybe TRBD2 (5 bases). The germline V gene encodes CDR1 SGHTA and CDR2 FQGTGA. This CDR3 contains 15 residues. V was clipped by 1 base and J by 6 bases, with 13 bases between them. In DNA, the CDR3 is TGTGCCAGCAGCTTAAATCCGGGGAATATCAATGAGCAGTTCTTC. Protein product: CASSLNPGNINEQFF.

The V and J genes are TRBV3-1 (or the pseudogene TRBV3-2) and TRBJ2-6; possibly TRBD2 for D (5 bases). The V gene's germline CDR1 is LGHDT and CDR2 YNNKEL (reference sequence). V was shortened by 5 bases and J by 4 bases, with 12 bases between the two germline ends. This CDR3 comprises 15 residues. CDR3 DNA sequence: TGTGCCAGCAGCTTAAGAGGGTTGGGGGCCAACGTCCTGACTTTC. It translates to CASSLRGLGANVLTF.

The chain couples TRBV5-1 to TRBJ2-7; 8 bases align to TRBD1. CDR1 and CDR2 from the germline V gene are SGHRS and YFSETQ. The V segment lost 0 bases and the J segment 7 bases; nucleotides outside the gene matches: 15. The CDR3 is 17 residues long. DNA for the CDR3: TGCGCCAGCAGCTTGGAGGGCCCCGGGACAGGCAGCAGGGAGCAGTACTTC. Translation gives CASSLEGPGTGSREQYF.

The rearrangement links TRBV6-5 to TRBJ1-5; possible D gene TRBD1, 5 bases. Per germline, CDR1 MNHEY and CDR2 SVGAGI. The CDR3 has 15 residues. Trimming shortened V by 6 bases and J by 5 bases, and 17 bases separated the two germline ends. The CDR3 reads CASSRPGDADQPQHF. CDR3 DNA sequence: TGTGCCAGCAGCCGACCGGGGGATGCGGATCAGCCCCAGCATTTT.

The rearrangement joins TRBV30 to TRBJ1-5; 7 bases align to TRBD1. J lost 6 bases, V lost 1 base, and 0 bases had no gene match. This CDR3 region has 12 residues. Germline CDR1 and CDR2: GTSNPN and SVGIG (reference sequence). The CDR3 nucleotides are TGTGCCTGGAGTGCAGGGGGTCAGCCCCAGCATTTT. Translating gives CAWSAGGQPQHF.

This clone was observed a single time. The rearrangement links TRBV19 to TRBJ2-1, with TRBD1 matching over 7 bases. Germline CDR1 and CDR2: LNHDA and SQIVND (reference sequence). The V segment lost 1 base and the J segment 4 bases; nucleotides outside the gene matches: 4. CDR3 size: 15 residues. CDR3 sequence reads: CASSIGRGLYNEQFF. CDR3 nucleotides: TGTGCCAGTAGTATAGGTAGGGGGCTATACAATGAGCAGTTCTTC.

V usage is TRBV18 and J usage is TRBJ1-1; maybe TRBD1 (5 bases). Germline loops: CDR1 KGHSH, CDR2 LQKENI. The CDR3 runs to 12 residues. V lost 6 bases and J lost 8, with 13 bases in between. In DNA form, the CDR3 reads TGTGCCAGCTCCCCAGGGAGTCGAGAAGCTTTCTTT. Amino acids: CASSPGSREAFF.

The chain joins TRBV27 to TRBJ2-3; 12 bases match TRBD2. This CDR3 is 17 amino acids long. Germline CDR1 is MNHEY and CDR2 is SMNVEV (reference sequence). J was trimmed by 0 bases and V by 7 bases; bases with no gene match: 8. The CDR3 spells CASTRIGTSGSTDTQYF. For the CDR3, the DNA is TGTGCCAGCACCAGAATCGGGACTAGCGGGAGCACAGATACGCAGTATTTT.